This is a list of T cell receptor beta chains from one sample in a study of CD8 T cells in ankylosing spondylitis. MiXCR, applied by TCRdb to the 5' RACE reads, yields one record per CDR3 protein. The data contain some 100,000 distinct CDR3 sequences, around 8.3% of them singletons. What was sequenced was blood, either unsorted or a sorted T cell fraction (not recorded which). The receptors here all came from a male donor with ankylosing spondylitis. The CDR3 runs from the conserved cysteine through the conserved F or W. Each record gives: clone size, V gene, J gene, CDR3 protein. Size values are once, few and many counts, or a class for expanded clones, and some rows have none.

>many|TRBV29-1|TRBJ1-2
CSAAETGGAGYGYTF
>-|TRBV11-2|TRBJ2-7
CASRPEWAAVGEQYF
>few|TRBV29-1|TRBJ2-1
CSTRDSLNEQFF
>once|TRBV18|TRBJ1-1
CASSPYRDSFMNTEAFF
>many|TRBV3-1|TRBJ1-2
CASSQVNSYGYTF
>few|TRBV12-3/TRBV12-4|TRBJ2-2
CASRTSLADPRHSGELFF
>many|TRBV5-5|TRBJ1-5
CASSNLRQTGQNQPQHF
>many|TRBV24-1|TRBJ1-1
CATSDSADLNTEAFF
>-|TRBV7-2|TRBJ2-5
CVSSSRLGAQYF
>few|TRBV7-9|TRBJ1-2
CASSSGQGAIYGYTF
>few|TRBV3-1|TRBJ1-2
CASSQPGQEGDYGYTF
>many|TRBV11-1|TRBJ2-2
CASSQGLAGGTNTGELFF
>many|TRBV2|TRBJ2-5
CASGLAGEGETQYF
>-|TRBV12-5|TRBJ1-1
CASGLLGERNTEAFF
>few|TRBV4-2|TRBJ2-1
CASSQDPPALSSYNEQFF
>few|TRBV3-1|TRBJ2-4
CASSQAGGALAKNIQYF
>-|TRBV2|TRBJ1-6
CASSELAGLDSPLHF
>many|TRBV19|TRBJ1-1
CASNDLLGFPPEAFF
>few|TRBV24-1|TRBJ2-2
CATSDPFDRESDTGELFF
>many|TRBV10-3|TRBJ2-1
CASMGTIDEQFF
>many|TRBV3-1|TRBJ2-3
CASSPFERGSTDTQYF
>few|TRBV7-9|TRBJ1-4
CASSPSRNEKLFF
>few|TRBV9|TRBJ1-1
CASSPPSIGAPEAFF
>many|TRBV24-1|TRBJ2-2
CATQGGTASTGELFF
>many|TRBV2|TRBJ2-1
CASSPDRGPYNEQFF
>few|TRBV29-1|TRBJ1-1
CSVEGGTGVYTEAFF
>many|TRBV7-9|TRBJ2-1
CASSPVGNEQFF
>many|TRBV3-1|TRBJ2-2
CASSQVSAIGTGELFF
>few|TRBV14|TRBJ2-5
CASSPLGTSLKAQYF
>-|TRBV27|TRBJ2-3
CASSSITVNTDTQYF
>few|TRBV6-2/TRBV6-3|TRBJ1-2
CASSYPVRDIDYGYTF
>-|TRBV5-5|TRBJ2-7
CASSLPVLGEQYF
>medium-sized|TRBV12-3/TRBV12-4|TRBJ2-1
CASSFLWDSGENEQFF
>few|TRBV12-3/TRBV12-4|TRBJ1-2
CASSLGTGTSYTF
>-|TRBV4-2|TRBJ1-4
CASSQEAGTGGEKLFF
>-|TRBV12-3/TRBV12-4|TRBJ2-1
CASSSRLALFF
>many|TRBV7-9|TRBJ2-1
CASSHRDSVYNEQFF
>-|TRBV5-6|TRBJ2-1
CASSLPSVDEQFF
>few|TRBV10-3|TRBJ2-5
CAISESRGRDSAETQYF
>once|TRBV19|TRBJ2-1
CASSIRNEQFF
>-|TRBV5-6|TRBJ2-3
CASSRLSGPDEDTQYF
>-|TRBV7-8|TRBJ2-2
CASGQGPGELFF
>-|TRBV7-8|TRBJ2-1
CASSLGTADSPQADEQFF
>-|TRBV7-6|TRBJ2-2
CASSFLPTSGSTGELFF
>few|TRBV12-3/TRBV12-4|TRBJ1-2
CASSSQGFDYGYTF
>many|TRBV10-1|TRBJ2-5
CASSEEGETQYF
>-|TRBV9|TRBJ2-1
CASSVVSYQLFF
>-|TRBV18|TRBJ2-5
CASSPEGGETQYF
>few|TRBV12-3/TRBV12-4|TRBJ2-2
CASSFTSGRGTGELFF
>few|TRBV20-1|TRBJ2-1
CSAVIGGSSYNEQFF
>few|TRBV3-1|TRBJ2-3
CASSQGTGDHTDTQYF
>many|TRBV29-1|TRBJ2-7
CSVRELMGGHYEQYF
>many|TRBV4-1|TRBJ1-3
CASSREPGNIGNTIYF
>many|TRBV5-6|TRBJ2-1
CASILHEGQYNEQFF
>many|TRBV15|TRBJ1-2
CATSRDRAGGDFGYTF
>-|TRBV29-1|TRBJ2-1
CSVVALFYNEQFF